Listed below are T cell receptor beta chains from one sample, sequenced in a study of blood T cell repertoires in COVID-19. Assay used: immunoSEQ multiplex PCR; TCRdb lists only in-frame clones, some missing. The sample has about 160,000 clones, around 81% seen once. Sequencing input: peripheral blood. Receptors originate from a man between 65 and 85 years old who had recovered from COVID-19. The CDR3 runs from the conserved cysteine through the conserved F or W. A D gene is named only where the DNA matches it firmly. Clone size is given for some rows only: seen once, a few or many times, or a class if the clone is expanded.

j_call clone_size d_call v_call cdr3_aa cdr3_nt
TRBJ1-2 - - TRBV28 CASTRAYGYTF TGTGCCAGCACCAGGGCCTATGGCTACACCTTC
TRBJ2-1 - TRBD2 TRBV7-3 CASSLLTGTSDNNEQFF TGTGCCAGCAGCTTACTCACCGGGACTAGCGACAACAATGAGCAGTTCTTC
TRBJ2-5 - TRBD1 TRBV29-1 CSVTGAPETQYF TGCAGCGTTACAGGGGCACCAGAGACCCAGTACTTC
TRBJ2-3 - - TRBV2 CASKLETTDTQYF TGTGCCAGCAAACTAGAGACCACAGATACGCAGTATTTT
TRBJ2-7 - - TRBV3-1/TRBV3-2 CASSQGSIVPYEQYF TGTGCCAGCAGCCAAGGAAGTATAGTGCCCTACGAGCAGTACTTC
TRBJ2-7 - TRBD1 TRBV5-6 CASSLQGFNEQYF TGTGCCAGCAGCTTACAGGGGTTCAACGAGCAGTACTTC
TRBJ2-2 - TRBD2 TRBV5-1 CASSSSGTRNTGELFF TGCGCCAGCAGCTCTTCCGGGACTAGAAACACCGGGGAGCTGTTTTTT
TRBJ2-6 - TRBD1 TRBV2 CASSETLGQGGSSGANVLTF TGTGCCAGCAGTGAAACCCTGGGACAGGGAGGGAGCTCTGGGGCCAACGTCCTGACTTTC
TRBJ2-2 - - TRBV6-1 CATSGTQDAGELFF TGTGCCACTTCAGGGACACAGGACGCCGGGGAGCTGTTTTTT
TRBJ2-7 - TRBD1 TRBV3-1/TRBV3-2 CASSQRDRGYEQYF TGTGCCAGCAGCCAAAGGGACAGGGGTTACGAGCAGTACTTC
TRBJ1-5 - - TRBV28 CASKLANQPQHF TGTGCCAGCAAGTTGGCCAATCAGCCCCAGCATTTT
TRBJ1-3 - TRBD1 TRBV6-6 CASSGTEGNTIYF TGTGCCAGCAGTGGGACAGAGGGAAACACCATATATTTT
TRBJ2-7 - - TRBV27 CASSLNYASASSYEQYF TGTGCCAGCAGTTTAAACTATGCTAGCGCCAGCTCCTACGAGCAGTACTTC
TRBJ1-5 - - TRBV3-1/TRBV3-2 CASSRGRGPSQPQHF TGTGCCAGCAGCCGTGGCAGGGGCCCCAGCCAGCCCCAGCATTTT
TRBJ2-7 - - TRBV6-1 CASSDPGYEQYF TGTGCCAGCAGTGACCCAGGCTACGAGCAGTACTTC
TRBJ2-3 - - TRBV28 CASITGGDGDTQYF TGTGCCAGCATCACAGGGGGGGATGGGGATACGCAGTATTTT
TRBJ2-7 many TRBD1 TRBV24-1 CATSRDSLDEQYF TGTGCCACCAGCCGGGACAGCCTAGACGAGCAGTACTTC
TRBJ2-2 - - TRBV10-3 CAISEKTVGELFF TGTGCCATCAGTGAGAAGACAGTTGGGGAGCTGTTTTTT
TRBJ2-1 - TRBD1 TRBV19 CASSTGTVNYNEQFF TGTGCCAGTAGTACCGGGACAGTTAACTACAATGAGCAGTTCTTC
TRBJ2-1 once - TRBV18 CASSPLTTTGEQFF TGTGCCAGCTCACCCCTGACTACTACGGGTGAGCAGTTCTTC
TRBJ2-7 - - TRBV18 CASSPLGALSYEQYF TGTGCCAGCTCACCACTAGGGGCCCTCTCCTACGAGCAGTACTTC
TRBJ2-3 - - TRBV5-1 CASSLEWASAGDTQYF TGCGCCAGCAGCTTGGAATGGGCTAGCGCGGGGGATACGCAGTATTTT
TRBJ2-7 - TRBD2 TRBV10-1 CASSVGLAGEQYF TGCGCCAGCAGTGTGGGACTAGCGGGCGAGCAGTACTTC
TRBJ1-5 - TRBD1 TRBV7-2 CASSSGQAYQPQHF TGTGCCAGCAGCTCGGGACAGGCATATCAGCCCCAGCATTTT
TRBJ2-1 once TRBD2 TRBV7-8 CASSLGAGSGRVDEQFF TGTGCCAGCAGCTTAGGCGCGGGAAGCGGGAGGGTCGACGAGCAGTTCTTC
TRBJ2-1 once - TRBV28 CASSLSDREQFF TGTGCCAGCAGTTTATCCGACAGGGAGCAGTTCTTC
TRBJ2-5 - - TRBV4-1 CASSQGLAQYF TGCGCCAGCAGCCAAGGGCTGGCCCAGTACTTC
TRBJ1-3 - TRBD1 TRBV6-6 CASSPPGQSSGNTIYF TGTGCCAGCAGCCCCCCGGGACAGAGCTCTGGAAACACCATATATTTT
TRBJ1-1 - TRBD1 TRBV28 CASSPGQVRTEAFF TGTGCCAGCAGTCCTGGACAGGTTAGAACTGAAGCTTTCTTT
TRBJ2-7 - - TRBV12-3/TRBV12-4 CASSLRQEQYF TGTGCCAGCAGTCTAAGACAGGAGCAGTACTTC
TRBJ1-2 - - TRBV12-3/TRBV12-4 CASSLGGIGYTF TGTGCCAGCAGTTTGGGGGGGATAGGCTACACCTTC
TRBJ1-4 - - TRBV29-1 CSVGQPNEKLFF TGCAGCGTTGGACAGCCTAATGAAAAACTGTTTTTT
TRBJ2-3 - - TRBV5-5 CASSSAGRYTDTQYF TGTGCCAGCAGCTCCGCCGGGAGATACACAGATACGCAGTATTTT
TRBJ2-3 - TRBD2 TRBV3-1/TRBV3-2 CASSQGTSVSTDTQYF TGTGCCAGCAGCCAAGGGACTAGCGTAAGCACAGATACGCAGTATTTT
TRBJ2-7 - - TRBV7-6 CASSLEGLSSYEQYF TGTGCCAGCAGCTTGGAGGGCCTGAGCTCCTACGAGCAGTACTTC
TRBJ2-1 - - TRBV18 CASSPEAGAYNEQFF TGTGCCAGCTCACCCGAGGCGGGTGCCTACAATGAGCAGTTCTTC
TRBJ2-7 - TRBD2 TRBV6-5 CASGLAGIYEQYF TGTGCCAGCGGACTAGCGGGAATCTACGAGCAGTACTTC
TRBJ1-1 - - TRBV3-1/TRBV3-2 CASSPRQVNTEAFF TGTGCCAGCAGCCCCCGCCAGGTGAACACTGAAGCTTTCTTT
TRBJ2-5 - - TRBV5-1 CASSLAGGLVETQYF TGCGCCAGCAGCTTGGCCGGGGGGCTGGTAGAGACCCAGTACTTC
TRBJ2-7 few - TRBV12-3/TRBV12-4 CASSRPPTELQHF TGTGCCAGCAGCCGACCCCCGACAGAACTTCAGCACTTC
TRBJ2-1 - - TRBV24-1 CATSDPSGFGAYNEQFF TGTGCCACCAGTGATCCGTCCGGTTTTGGGGCTTACAATGAGCAGTTCTTC
TRBJ1-3 - - TRBV10-3 CASEGGSAGNTIYF TGTGCCTCCGAAGGCGGTTCAGCTGGAAACACCATATATTTT
TRBJ2-3 few - TRBV4-1 CASSQAPIATSTDTQYF TGCGCCAGCAGCCAAGCCCCCATAGCGACTAGCACAGATACGCAGTATTTT
TRBJ2-3 - - TRBV10-3 CAISELRRGLTDTQYF TGTGCCATCAGTGAGTTACGACGGGGACTCACAGATACGCAGTATTTT
TRBJ2-1 - TRBD1 TRBV6-2/TRBV6-3 CASSYLDRYNEQFF TGTGCCAGCAGTTACCTGGACAGGTACAATGAGCAGTTCTTC
TRBJ2-7 - - TRBV18 CASSPVTGSSGEQYF TGTGCCAGCTCACCCGTAACAGGGTCGTCGGGCGAGCAGTACTTC
TRBJ1-6 few - TRBV7-2 CASSPRSLYNSPLHF TGTGCCAGCAGCCCTAGGTCCCTGTACAATTCACCCCTCCACTTT
TRBJ2-3 - TRBD1 TRBV10-1 CASSASLMDRGTDTQYF TGCGCCAGCAGTGCCTCCCTTATGGACAGGGGAACAGATACGCAGTATTTT
TRBJ1-6 few TRBD1 TRBV9 CASSAAPDRVNSPLHF TGTGCCAGCAGCGCCGCACCAGACAGGGTTAATTCACCCCTCCACTTT
TRBJ2-7 - TRBD2 TRBV10-1 CASSPGLAGGAEQYF TGCGCCAGCAGTCCGGGACTAGCGGGAGGTGCCGAGCAGTACTTC